This T cell receptor (beta chain) is drawn from a study of blood T cells in healthy people across ages. The use of a sample-barcoded 5' primer and a J-beta primer mix characterized a second PCR of about 7 to 12 cycles. Using its own MiXCR run on the 5' RACE reads, TCRdb lists one record per CDR3 protein. The sample consists of roughly 800,000 distinct CDR3 sequences, about a quarter of them appearing once. This clonotype was detected a few times. These same records also appear under a second study, on T cells of mothers and their children. In that study: Donation came from three healthy Caucasian mothers together with their six children. Whatever RNA was extracted went entirely into cDNA synthesis, at approximately 1.4 ug per 15 ul. Sequencing returned over 8.5 million TCR beta CDR3 reads per mother and around 3 million per child. A slight, non-significant increase in overlap was found for related mother-child pairs relative to unrelated pairs.

The material sequenced was blood. This receptor was obtained from a boy aged 5 to 17 in good health.

CDR3: CASTLDSYYGYTF. Written as DNA, the CDR3 is TGTGCCAGCACCCTAGACAGTTACTATGGCTACACCTTC. V is TRBV28 and J is TRBJ1-2; perhaps TRBD1 as D (5 bases). V was clipped by 7 bases and J by 3 bases, with 12 bases between them. Germline lookup yields CDR1 MDHEN and CDR2 SYDVKM. The CDR3 extends over 13 amino acids.